These T cell receptor beta chains were read from a single sample in a study of T cells in Graves' hyperthyroidism and ophthalmopathy. TCRdb re-called the multiplex PCR reads with MiXCR, one entry per CDR3 protein. The data hold hundreds of thousands of distinct CDR3 sequences, with 15% to 20% observed a single time. The sequencing sample was made of blood. Every receptor here comes from a man in his forties with Graves' ophthalmopathy. The CDR3 runs from the conserved cysteine through the conserved F or W. A D gene is named only where the DNA matches it firmly. Clone size is not always given. Where it is, it says once, few, many or a class for expanded clones.

D | size | J | V | DNA | CDR3
TRBD1 | - | TRBJ1-2 | TRBV5-1 | TGCGCCAGCAGCTTCAACCCCGACAGGGAACTTTATGGCTACACCTTC | CASSFNPDRELYGYTF
TRBD2 | - | TRBJ2-1 | TRBV11-2 | TGTGCCAGCAGCCACCTCGGGCTAGCGGGATGGGGAGGGAATGAGCAGTTCTTC | CASSHLGLAGWGGNEQFF
TRBD1 | - | TRBJ1-5 | TRBV19 | TGTGCCAGTAGTCAGAGGGGGCAGGGGACGCAGCCCCAGCATTTT | CASSQRGQGTQPQHF
- | many | TRBJ2-7 | TRBV12-3/TRBV12-4 | TGTGCCAGCACCCCTATAGGGCGCCCCTACGAGCAGTACTTC | CASTPIGRPYEQYF
TRBD2 | - | TRBJ2-7 | TRBV5-5 | TGTGCCAGCAGCTTGGAGACTAGCGGGAGGGCAGCGGGGGAGCAGTACTTC | CASSLETSGRAAGEQYF
- | many | TRBJ2-1 | TRBV28 | TGTGCCAGCAGCTTACCATTCCAGGAGCAGTTCTTC | CASSLPFQEQFF
- | few | TRBJ1-5 | TRBV7-8 | TGTGCCAGCAGTTTATATGAATCTCAGCCCCAGCATTTT | CASSLYESQPQHF
- | - | TRBJ1-5 | TRBV6-1 | TGTGCCAGCACCGCATCGGGCAGGAAGGATCAGCCCCAGCATTTT | CASTASGRKDQPQHF
- | many | TRBJ1-1 | TRBV20-1 | TGCAGTGCTCCTTTGATCCAGTCCAAGAACACTGAAGCTTTCTTT | CSAPLIQSKNTEAFF
TRBD2 | many | TRBJ2-7 | TRBV27 | TGTGCCAGCAGACCGGGGAGGGAGTACGAGCAGTACTTC | CASRPGREYEQYF
- | - | TRBJ2-1 | TRBV14 | TGTGCCAGCAGCCGCCATCCTGTCAAGCCAGCCTACAATGAGCAGTTCTTC | CASSRHPVKPAYNEQFF
- | - | TRBJ1-1 | TRBV5-1 | TGCGCCAGCAGCTTGGACGGGACCCTAAACACTGAAGCTTTCTTT | CASSLDGTLNTEAFF
- | - | TRBJ2-4 | TRBV5-1 | TGCGCCAGCAGCTTGGGATCTAGAAGCGACATTCAGTACTTC | CASSLGSRSDIQYF
TRBD2 | - | TRBJ2-5 | TRBV11-2 | TGTGCCAGCGGATACCCCCCTACCGTGACTAGCGGGAGGGGGCTAGAGACCCAGTACTTC | CASGYPPTVTSGRGLETQYF
- | - | TRBJ1-2 | TRBV30 | TGTGCCTGGAGTCCCTACCCAGGCGGCTACACCTTC | CAWSPYPGGYTF
TRBD1 | - | TRBJ2-7 | TRBV4-1 | TGCGCCAGCAGCCCAACACAGGGGGGTCACGAGCAGTACTTC | CASSPTQGGHEQYF
- | - | TRBJ1-2 | TRBV4-3 | TGCGCCAGCAGCCAAGATCGGGGGGCAGGAGCTAACTATGGCTACACCTTC | CASSQDRGAGANYGYTF
- | few | TRBJ2-7 | TRBV29-1 | TGCAGCGTCTTAGACGGAACCTACGAGCAGTACTTC | CSVLDGTYEQYF
- | many | TRBJ2-1 | TRBV2 | TGTGCCAGCAGTCGTCGGGTCCCCCTCGGCAATGAGCAGTTCTTC | CASSRRVPLGNEQFF
- | few | TRBJ1-1 | TRBV7-9 | TGTGCCAGCAGCGCGATCACAGGGTACACTGAAGCTTTCTTT | CASSAITGYTEAFF